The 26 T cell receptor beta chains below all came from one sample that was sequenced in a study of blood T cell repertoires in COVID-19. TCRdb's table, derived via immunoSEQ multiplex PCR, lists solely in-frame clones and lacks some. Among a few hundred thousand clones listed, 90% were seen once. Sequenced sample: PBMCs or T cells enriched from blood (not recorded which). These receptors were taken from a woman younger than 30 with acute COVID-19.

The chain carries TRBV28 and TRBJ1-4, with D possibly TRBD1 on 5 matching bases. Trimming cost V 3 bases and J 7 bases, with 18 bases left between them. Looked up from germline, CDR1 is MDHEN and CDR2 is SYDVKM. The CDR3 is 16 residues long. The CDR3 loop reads CASSFFPQTEIEKLFF. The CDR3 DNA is TGTGCCAGCAGTTTTTTCCCCCAGACAGAGATTGAAAAACTGTTTTTT.

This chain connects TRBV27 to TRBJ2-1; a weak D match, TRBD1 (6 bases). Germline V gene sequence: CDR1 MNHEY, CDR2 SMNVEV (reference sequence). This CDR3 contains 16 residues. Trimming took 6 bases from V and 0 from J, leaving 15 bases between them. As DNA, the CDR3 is TGTGCCAGCAGCAGACTGCGAGGGGGCTCCTACAATGAGCAGTTCTTC. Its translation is CASSRLRGGSYNEQFF.

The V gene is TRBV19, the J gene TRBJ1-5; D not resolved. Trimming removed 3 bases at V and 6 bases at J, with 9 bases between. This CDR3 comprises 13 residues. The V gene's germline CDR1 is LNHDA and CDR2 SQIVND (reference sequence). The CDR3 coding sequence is TGTGCCAGTAGTATCTTAAGAGGTCAGCCCCAGCATTTT. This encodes CASSILRGQPQHF.

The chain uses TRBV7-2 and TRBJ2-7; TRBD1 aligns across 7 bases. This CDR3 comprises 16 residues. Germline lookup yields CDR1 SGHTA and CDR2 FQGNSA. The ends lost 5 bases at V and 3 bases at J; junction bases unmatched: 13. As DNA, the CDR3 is TGTGCCAGCAGCCCGAAGGTTCAGGGGGAAATCTACGAGCAGTACTTC. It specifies CASSPKVQGEIYEQYF. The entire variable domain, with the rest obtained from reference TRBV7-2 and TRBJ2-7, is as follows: GAGVSQSPSNKVTEKGKDVELRCDPISGHTALYWYRQSLGQGLEFLIYFQGNSAPDKSGLPSDRFSAERTGGSVSTLTIQRTQQEDSAVYLCASSPKVQGEIYEQYFGPGTRLTVT.

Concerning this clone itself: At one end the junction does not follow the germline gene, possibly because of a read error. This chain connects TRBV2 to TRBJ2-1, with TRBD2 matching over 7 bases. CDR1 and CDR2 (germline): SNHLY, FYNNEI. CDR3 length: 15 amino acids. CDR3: CASSEGLAAYNEHFF. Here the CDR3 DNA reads TGTGCCAGCAGTGAAGGGCTAGCGGCGTACAATGAGCATTTCTTC.

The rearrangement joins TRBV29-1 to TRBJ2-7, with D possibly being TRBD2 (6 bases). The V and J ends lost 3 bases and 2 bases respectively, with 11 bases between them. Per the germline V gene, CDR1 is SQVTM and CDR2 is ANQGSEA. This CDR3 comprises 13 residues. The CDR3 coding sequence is TGCAGCGTTGATATCAGCGGGCCCTACGAGCAGTACTTC. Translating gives CSVDISGPYEQYF.

CDR3 loop: CASSIEAATTGELFF. The CDR3 DNA sequence: TGTGCCAGTAGTATAGAGGCGGCGACCACCGGGGAGCTGTTTTTT. The chain couples TRBV19 to TRBJ2-2; D unresolved. The V end lost 0 bases, the J end lost 4 bases, and 9 bases lay between the germline ends. Germline V gene lookup returns CDR1 LNHDA and CDR2 SQIVND (reference sequence). CDR3 length equals 15 residues.

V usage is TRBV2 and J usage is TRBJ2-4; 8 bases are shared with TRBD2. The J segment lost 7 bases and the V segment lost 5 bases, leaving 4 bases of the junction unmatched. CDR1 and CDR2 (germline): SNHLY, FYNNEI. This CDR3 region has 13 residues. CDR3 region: CASSYRLANIQYF. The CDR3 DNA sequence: TGTGCCAGCAGTTATCGACTAGCGAACATTCAGTACTTC.

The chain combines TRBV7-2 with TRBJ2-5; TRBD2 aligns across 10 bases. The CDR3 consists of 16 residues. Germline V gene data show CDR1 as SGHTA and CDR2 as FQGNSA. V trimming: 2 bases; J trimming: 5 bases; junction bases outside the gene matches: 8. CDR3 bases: TGTGCCAGCAGCTTACTATTGGTAGCGGGAGGTGAGACCCAGTACTTC. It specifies CASSLLLVAGGETQYF.

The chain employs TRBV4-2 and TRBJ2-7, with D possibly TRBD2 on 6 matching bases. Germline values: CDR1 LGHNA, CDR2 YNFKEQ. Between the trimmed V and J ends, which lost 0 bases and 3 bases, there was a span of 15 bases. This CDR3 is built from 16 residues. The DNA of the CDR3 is TGTGCCAGCAGCCAAGATCCCGGGGGTGCTAACTACGAGCAGTACTTC. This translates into CASSQDPGGANYEQYF.

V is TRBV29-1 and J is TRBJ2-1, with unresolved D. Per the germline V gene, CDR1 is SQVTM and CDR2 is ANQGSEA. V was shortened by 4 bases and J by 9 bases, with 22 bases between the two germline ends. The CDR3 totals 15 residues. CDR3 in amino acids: CSVGNEEYYTGEQFF. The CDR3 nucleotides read TGCAGCGTTGGGAACGAAGAATACTACACTGGTGAGCAGTTCTTC.

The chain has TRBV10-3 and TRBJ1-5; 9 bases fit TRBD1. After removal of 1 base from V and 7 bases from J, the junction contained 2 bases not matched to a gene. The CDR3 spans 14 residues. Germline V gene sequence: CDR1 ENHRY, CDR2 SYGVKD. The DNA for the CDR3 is TGTGCCATCAGTGAGTGGACAGGGGAGCAGCCCCAGCATTTT. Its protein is CAISEWTGEQPQHF.

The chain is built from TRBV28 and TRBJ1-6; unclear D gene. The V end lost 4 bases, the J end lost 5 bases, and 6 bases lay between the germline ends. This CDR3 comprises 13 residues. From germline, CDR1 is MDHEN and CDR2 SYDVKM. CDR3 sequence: CASSYFNNSPLHF. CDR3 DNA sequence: TGTGCCAGCAGTTACTTCAATAATTCACCCCTCCACTTT. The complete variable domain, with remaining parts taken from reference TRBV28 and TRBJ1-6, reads DVKVTQSSRYLVKRTGEKVFLECVQDMDHENMFWYRQDPGLGLRLIYFSYDVKMKEKGDIPEGYSVSREKKERFSLILESASTNQTSMYLCASSYFNNSPLHFGNGTRLTVT.

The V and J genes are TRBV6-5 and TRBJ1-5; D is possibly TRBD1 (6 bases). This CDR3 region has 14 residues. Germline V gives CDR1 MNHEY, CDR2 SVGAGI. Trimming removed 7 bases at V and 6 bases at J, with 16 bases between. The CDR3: CASTETGYGQPQHF. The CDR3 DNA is TGTGCCAGCACCGAAACAGGGTATGGTCAGCCCCAGCATTTT.

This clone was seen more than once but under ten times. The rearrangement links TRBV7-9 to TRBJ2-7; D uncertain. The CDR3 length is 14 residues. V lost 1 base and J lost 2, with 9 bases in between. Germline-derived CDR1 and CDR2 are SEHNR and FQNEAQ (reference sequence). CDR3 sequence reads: CASSLGQKPYEQYF. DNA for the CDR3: TGTGCCAGCAGCTTAGGTCAGAAACCCTACGAGCAGTACTTC.

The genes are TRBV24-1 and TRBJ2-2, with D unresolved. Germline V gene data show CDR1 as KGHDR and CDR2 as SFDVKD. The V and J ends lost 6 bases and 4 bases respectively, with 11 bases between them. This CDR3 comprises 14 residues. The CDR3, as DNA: TGTGCCACCAGTCGGTACGAGGCCACCGGGGAGCTGTTTTTT. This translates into CATSRYEATGELFF.

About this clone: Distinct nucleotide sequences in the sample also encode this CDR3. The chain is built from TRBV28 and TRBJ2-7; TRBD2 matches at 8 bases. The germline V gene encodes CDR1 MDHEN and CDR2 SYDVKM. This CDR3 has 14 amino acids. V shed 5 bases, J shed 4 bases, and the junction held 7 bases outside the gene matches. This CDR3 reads CASSPGGRTYEQYF. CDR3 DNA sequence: TGTGCCAGCAGTCCCGGCGGGAGGACTTACGAGCAGTACTTC.

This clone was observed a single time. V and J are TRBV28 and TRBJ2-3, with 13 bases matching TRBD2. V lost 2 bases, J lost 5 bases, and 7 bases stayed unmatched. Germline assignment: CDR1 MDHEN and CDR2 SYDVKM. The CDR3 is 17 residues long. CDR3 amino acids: CASSLELAGGRGDTQYF. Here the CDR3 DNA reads TGTGCCAGCAGTTTAGAACTAGCGGGAGGGCGAGGAGATACGCAGTATTTT.

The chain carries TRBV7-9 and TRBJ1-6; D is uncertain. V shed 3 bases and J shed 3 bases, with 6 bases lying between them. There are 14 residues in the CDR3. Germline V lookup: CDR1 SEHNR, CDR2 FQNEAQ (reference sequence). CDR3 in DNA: TGTGCCAGCAGCTTGAGTTACTATAATTCACCCCTCCACTTT. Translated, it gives CASSLSYYNSPLHF.

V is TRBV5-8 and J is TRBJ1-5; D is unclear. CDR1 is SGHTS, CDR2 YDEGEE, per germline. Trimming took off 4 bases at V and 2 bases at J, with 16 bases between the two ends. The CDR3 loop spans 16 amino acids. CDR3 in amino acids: CASSPRGKEGNQPQHF. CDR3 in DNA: TGTGCCAGCAGCCCGAGAGGGAAGGAGGGCAATCAGCCCCAGCATTTT. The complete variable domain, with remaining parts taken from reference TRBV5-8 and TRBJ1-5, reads EAGVTQSPTHLIKTRGQQATLRCSPISGHTSVYWYQQALGLGLQFLLWYDEGEERNRGNFPPRFSGRQFPNYSSELNVNALELEDSALYLCASSPRGKEGNQPQHFGDGTRLSIL.

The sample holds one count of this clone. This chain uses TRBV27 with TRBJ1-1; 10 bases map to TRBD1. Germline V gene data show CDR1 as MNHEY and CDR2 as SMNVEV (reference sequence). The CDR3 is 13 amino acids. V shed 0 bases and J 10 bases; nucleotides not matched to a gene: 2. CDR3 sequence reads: CASSLSRDRGAFF. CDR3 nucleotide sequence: TGTGCCAGCAGTTTATCGAGGGACAGGGGAGCTTTCTTT.

The chain's CDR3 is CASSLGGTGEGEQYF. CDR3 DNA: TGCGCCAGCAGCTTGGGCGGGACAGGGGAAGGCGAGCAGTACTTC. The gene calls are TRBV5-1 and TRBJ2-7; 10 nucleotides align to TRBD1. The germline V gene encodes CDR1 SGHRS and CDR2 YFSETQ. Trimming at V came to 0 bases and at J to 6 bases, leaving 6 bases not matched to a gene. This CDR3 is 15 amino acids long. Looking up the rest from reference TRBV5-1 and TRBJ2-7 gives the full variable domain: KAGVTQTPRYLIKTRGQQVTLSCSPISGHRSVSWYQQTPGQGLQFLFEYFSETQRNKGNFPGRFSGRQFSNSRSEMNVSTLELGDSALYLCASSLGGTGEGEQYFGPGTRLTVT.

This CDR3 is CASSDLAGLQETQYF. For the CDR3, the DNA is TGTGCCAGCAGTGACCTAGCGGGTCTACAAGAGACCCAGTACTTC. V and J are TRBV25-1 and TRBJ2-5, with 8 bases identical to TRBD2. The germline V gene encodes CDR1 MGHDK and CDR2 SYGVNS. This CDR3 contains 15 residues. Unmatched junction bases numbered 5, after V lost 3 bases and J lost 2 bases.

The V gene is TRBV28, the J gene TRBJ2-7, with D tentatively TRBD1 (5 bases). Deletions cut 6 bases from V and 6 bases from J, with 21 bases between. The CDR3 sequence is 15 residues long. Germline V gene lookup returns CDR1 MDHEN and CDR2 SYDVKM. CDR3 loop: CASSRTTGLGVEQYF. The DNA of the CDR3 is TGTGCCAGCAGCCGGACCACAGGTCTTGGTGTCGAGCAGTACTTC.

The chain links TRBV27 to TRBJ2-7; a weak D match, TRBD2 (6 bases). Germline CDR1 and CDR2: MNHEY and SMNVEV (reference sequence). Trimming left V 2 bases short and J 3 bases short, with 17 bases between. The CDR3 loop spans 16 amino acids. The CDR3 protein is CASSLSGLPPFYEQYF. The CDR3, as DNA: TGTGCCAGCAGTTTAAGCGGACTACCTCCGTTCTACGAGCAGTACTTC.

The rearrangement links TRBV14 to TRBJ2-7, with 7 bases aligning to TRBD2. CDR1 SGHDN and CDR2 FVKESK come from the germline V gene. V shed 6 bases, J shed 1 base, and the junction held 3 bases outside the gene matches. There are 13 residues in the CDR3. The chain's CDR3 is CASRGRGSYEQYF. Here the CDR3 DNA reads TGTGCCAGCAGAGGGAGGGGATCCTACGAGCAGTACTTC.